The 25 T cell receptor beta chains below all came from one sample that was sequenced in a study of blood T cells in healthy people across ages. The authors ran a second PCR of about 7 to 11 cycles using a sample-barcoded 5' primer and a J-beta primer mix. TCRdb re-derived calls from the 5' RACE reads in MiXCR, one entry per CDR3 protein. Of about 780,000 distinct CDR3 sequences listed, 35% to 50% are singletons. The sample consisted of blood. These receptors were collected from a man older than 75 in good health.

Written as DNA, the CDR3 is TGTGCCAGCAGTAGCCAAGGGTTTGACGTCCGTAATGAGCAGTACTTC. Translated: CASSSQGFDVRNEQYF. The V and J genes are TRBV6-6 and TRBJ2-5, with D unclear. This CDR3 spans 16 amino acids. CDR1 is MNHNY, CDR2 SVGAGI, per germline (reference sequence). Trimming shortened V by 5 bases and J by 11 bases, and 27 bases separated the two germline ends.

This clonotype was picked up a small number of times. The chain has TRBV2 and TRBJ2-5; 9 nucleotides line up with TRBD1. Germline values: CDR1 SNHLY, CDR2 FYNNEI. J gave up 4 bases and V 5 bases, and 5 bases lay outside the gene matches. This CDR3 spans 14 amino acids. Here the CDR3 reads CASSPHRGLETQYF. Here the CDR3 DNA reads TGTGCCAGCAGTCCCCACAGGGGGCTAGAGACCCAGTACTTC.

This clonotype occurred a few times. The chain is built from TRBV4-3 and TRBJ2-7; D remains unclear. V was cut by 0 bases and J by 0 bases, with 6 bases left in between. The CDR3 spans 14 residues. In germline, CDR1 is LGHNA, CDR2 YSLEER. The CDR3 reads CASSQDEHSYEQYF. CDR3 coding DNA: TGCGCCAGCAGCCAAGACGAGCACTCCTACGAGCAGTACTTC.

V is TRBV30 and J is TRBJ2-1; D is unclear. From germline, CDR1 is GTSNPN and CDR2 SVGIG (reference sequence). Trimming shortened V by 0 bases and J by 4 bases, and 7 bases separated the two germline ends. The CDR3 extends over 13 amino acids. CDR3 bases: TGTGCCTGGAGTGTAATGGAGTACAATGAGCAGTTCTTC. This translates into CAWSVMEYNEQFF.

Turning to this clonotype: This could be a read error, since a much larger clone is one nucleotide away. The chain recombines TRBV6-5 with TRBJ1-1, with TRBD1 as a possible D gene (5 bases). Germline V gene data show CDR1 as MNHEY and CDR2 as SVGAGI. The V and J ends lost 2 bases and 1 base respectively, with 11 bases between them. This CDR3 has 15 amino acids. The CDR3 DNA follows: TGTGCCAGCAGTTACCCGGGGACGAGGAACACTGAAGCTTTCTTT. Protein: CASSYPGTRNTEAFF.

This sequence joins TRBV7-2 and TRBJ1-6; tentative D call: TRBD1 (6 bases). The germline V gene has CDR1 SGHTA and CDR2 FQGNSA. The V gene lost 5 bases and the J gene lost 8 bases, with 10 bases spanning the gap. The CDR3 loop spans 13 amino acids. The CDR3 reads CASSAYRDSPLHF. In DNA form, the CDR3 reads TGTGCCAGCAGCGCCTACAGGGATTCACCCCTCCACTTT.

The rearrangement uses TRBV9 and TRBJ2-4; 9 bases map to TRBD2. The CDR3 runs to 17 residues. CDR1 and CDR2 from the germline V gene are SGDLS and YYNGEE. V shed 3 bases and J 3 bases; nucleotides not matched to a gene: 10. CDR3 nucleotides: TGTGCCAGCAGCGCCCAGGGGATTAGCGGGGGCAAAAACATTCAGTACTTC. It yields the protein CASSAQGISGGKNIQYF.

The genes are TRBV29-1 and TRBJ2-5, with 10 nucleotides matching TRBD2. V was pared by 3 bases and J by 11 bases, with 15 bases of the junction left unmatched. Germline V lookup: CDR1 SQVTM, CDR2 ANQGSEA. There are 15 residues in the CDR3. CDR3 protein: CSVDPAGGPLDEQYF. The CDR3 DNA is TGCAGCGTTGACCCAGCGGGAGGGCCTTTGGATGAGCAGTACTTC.

The table lists this clonotype with a few counts. This CDR3 reads CSARGLGSAARGSPLHF. For the CDR3, the DNA is TGCAGTGCTAGGGGTTTGGGTTCCGCCGCCCGAGGCTCACCCCTCCACTTT. The genes are TRBV20-1 and TRBJ1-6; no reliable D call. V lost 3 bases to trimming and J lost 10 bases, with 25 bases between them. CDR3 length equals 17 residues. Germline-derived CDR1 and CDR2 are DFQATT and SNEGSKA (reference sequence).

In this sample, this clonotype turned up a few times. This rearrangement joins TRBV6-5 to TRBJ2-1, with D perhaps matching TRBD1 (6 bases). V gave up 6 bases and J gave up 4 bases, with 13 bases separating them. Germline V CDR1 and CDR2: MNHEY, SVGAGI. The CDR3 consists of 14 residues. CDR3 bases: TGTGCCAGCAGCTCTAAGGACAGTTACAATGAGCAGTTCTTC. Protein: CASSSKDSYNEQFF.

J is TRBJ2-5 and V is TRBV2, with TRBD2 identical over 8 bases. CDR3 length: 15 amino acids. After removal of 2 bases from V and 4 bases from J, the junction contained 6 bases not matched to a gene. CDR1 is SNHLY and CDR2 is FYNNEI in the germline V gene. The chain's CDR3 is CASSELRGGRETQYF. The CDR3 nucleotides read TGTGCCAGCAGTGAACTACGGGGGGGCAGAGAGACCCAGTACTTC.

The chain employs TRBV12-3 or TRBV12-4 and TRBJ2-3; the D gene is possibly TRBD2 (6 bases). V lost 6 bases, J lost 4 bases, and 20 bases lay in between. The CDR3 has 16 residues. CDR3 DNA sequence: TGTGCCAGCAGCCCCTTTAGCGGTTCTAGCGCAGATACGCAGTATTTT. This translates into CASSPFSGSSADTQYF.

The sample holds many counts of this clonotype. This rearrangement joins TRBV6-6 to TRBJ2-7; D is uncertain. The CDR3 has 13 residues. The V gene's germline CDR1 is MNHNY and CDR2 SVGAGI (reference sequence). The ends were cut back, 2 bases at V and 7 bases at J, with 12 bases in the middle. The CDR3 loop reads CASSYSARQEQYF. CDR3 in DNA: TGTGCCAGCAGTTACAGTGCGAGGCAAGAGCAGTACTTC.

The chain links TRBV29-1 to TRBJ2-7, with D perhaps being TRBD1 or TRBD2 (6 bases each). The CDR3 is made up of 11 amino acids. The germline V gene encodes CDR1 SQVTM and CDR2 ANQGSEA. The CDR3 spells CNVTGGGEQYF. CDR3 coding DNA: TGCAACGTAACTGGAGGGGGCGAGCAGTACTTC.

J is TRBJ1-1 and V is TRBV29-1; 11 positions agree with TRBD1. The germline V gene has CDR1 SQVTM and CDR2 ANQGSEA. The CDR3 has 15 residues. V gave up 3 bases and J gave up 8 bases; unmatched junction bases: 11. CDR3 bases: TGCAGCGTTGATTCGGGACAGGGGGGCCGAACCGAAGCTTTCTTT. Protein: CSVDSGQGGRTEAFF.

The V call is TRBV7-2, the J call TRBJ2-1; 10 bases are a match to TRBD1. The end of the DNA is better explained by TRBJ2-7, so the J call may be wrong. Germline lookup yields CDR1 SGHTA and CDR2 FQGNSA. The CDR3 is made up of 15 amino acids. The CDR3 loop reads CASMLGQGIYNEQYF. DNA of the CDR3: TGTGCCAGCATGCTGGGACAGGGGATATACAATGAGCAGTACTTC.

The chain uses TRBV27 and TRBJ2-3; 7 positions agree with TRBD2. V dropped 7 bases and J dropped 1; count of bases not matched to a gene: 8. Germline V gene sequence: CDR1 MNHEY, CDR2 SMNVEV (reference sequence). CDR3 size: 15 residues. The CDR3 DNA sequence: TGTGCCAGCAACACGGGAGGCTCTCGCACAGATACGCAGTATTTT. Protein product: CASNTGGSRTDTQYF.

The chain has TRBV7-2 and TRBJ2-1, with D perhaps assigned TRBD1 or TRBD2 (5 bases each). Germline V gene sequence: CDR1 SGHTA, CDR2 FQGNSA. Trimming shortened V by 3 bases and J by 6 bases, and 12 bases separated the two germline ends. The CDR3 loop spans 14 amino acids. Written as DNA, the CDR3 is TGTGCCAGCAGCTTGGGACGGAATACCAATGAGCAGTTCTTC. Amino acid sequence: CASSLGRNTNEQFF.

J is TRBJ2-1 and V is TRBV12-3 or TRBV12-4; D ambiguous. CDR3 size: 14 residues. Between the trimmed V and J ends, which lost 4 bases and 0 bases, there was a span of 7 bases. CDR3 sequence (DNA): TGTGCCAGCAGTTGGGTGGGCTCCTACAATGAGCAGTTCTTC. This translates into CASSWVGSYNEQFF.

The CDR3 bases are TGTGCCATCAGTGAGTCGCGGTGGTCTAGCGAAGATACGCAGTATTTT. Translating it yields CAISESRWSSEDTQYF. This chain connects TRBV10-3 to TRBJ2-3; possible D gene TRBD2, 6 bases. Germline CDR1 and CDR2: ENHRY and SYGVKD. The CDR3 is made up of 16 amino acids. V lost 0 bases to trimming and J lost 5 bases, with 15 bases between them.

The chain couples TRBV28 to TRBJ2-7; D is unresolved. Trimming stripped 1 base from V and 3 bases from J, with 10 bases between. The CDR3 is made up of 14 amino acids. The V gene's germline CDR1 is MDHEN and CDR2 SYDVKM. CDR3 bases: TGTGCCAGCAGTTTATCCCTCCTCAACTACGAGCAGTACTTC. This translates into CASSLSLLNYEQYF.

This clonotype was found a few times. The chain carries TRBV7-3 and TRBJ2-5; TRBD2 might be the D (7 bases). The V and J ends lost 5 bases and 3 bases respectively, with 16 bases between them. Germline-derived CDR1 and CDR2 are SGHTA and FQGTGA. The CDR3 totals 15 residues. Written as DNA, the CDR3 is TGTGCCAGCAGCGAGGGGGGAGGGATCGAAGAGACCCAGTACTTC. Translation: CASSEGGGIEETQYF.

The genes are TRBV4-2 and TRBJ2-1; weak D call: TRBD2 (5 bases). V lost 0 bases, J lost 4 bases, and 10 bases lay in between. Germline CDR1 LGHNA, CDR2 YNFKEQ. CDR3 length: 15 residues. CDR3 DNA: TGTGCCAGCAGCCAAGAAAGGCGGGCGTACAATGAGCAGTTCTTC. Translated, it gives CASSQERRAYNEQFF.

The J gene is TRBJ2-3, the V gene TRBV7-2; the match to TRBD2 covers 10 bases. The ends lost 4 bases at V and 0 bases at J; junction bases unmatched: 16. This CDR3 has 20 residues. CDR1 SGHTA and CDR2 FQGNSA come from the germline V gene. DNA for the CDR3: TGTGCCAGCAGCTCCATCAGCTGGCTAGCGGGAGATTATAGCACAGATACGCAGTATTTT. Amino acids: CASSSISWLAGDYSTDTQYF.

The V and J genes are TRBV6-1 and TRBJ2-2; D uncertain. Germline V gene data show CDR1 as MNHNS and CDR2 as SASEGT. V gave up 3 bases and J gave up 4 bases, with 6 bases separating them. The CDR3 loop spans 13 amino acids. CDR3 residues: CASSDWATGELFF. The CDR3 DNA reads as TGTGCCAGCAGTGATTGGGCCACCGGGGAGCTGTTTTTT.